This entry lists 23 T cell receptor beta chains sequenced from one sample in a study of blood T cells in healthy people across ages. It was with a sample-barcoded 5' primer and a J-beta primer mix that a second PCR of about 7 to 12 cycles was run. MiXCR, applied by TCRdb to the 5' RACE reads, yields one record per CDR3 protein. Of hundreds of thousands of distinct CDR3 sequences listed, roughly 25% were seen once; the top ten hold around 3%. These data were also reused for a study on T cells of mothers and their children.

Input material: blood. These receptors were collected from a boy aged 5-17 years in good health.

The chain links TRBV5-1 to TRBJ1-2, with a weak D call TRBD1 (6 bases). This CDR3 contains 13 residues. Germline lookup yields CDR1 SGHRS and CDR2 YFSETQ. Trimming removed 7 bases at V and 4 bases at J, with 14 bases between. Here the CDR3 reads CASGPAQGYGYTF. Written as DNA, the CDR3 is TGCGCCAGCGGGCCGGCACAGGGCTATGGCTACACCTTC.

The chain carries TRBV12-3 or TRBV12-4 and TRBJ2-7; possibly TRBD1 or TRBD2 for D (5 bases each). The V end lost 8 bases, the J end lost 4 bases, and 21 bases lay between the germline ends. The CDR3 has 15 residues. The DNA of the CDR3 is TGTGCCAGCTCCTACCCTGGGGGTCCGCCTTACGAGCAGTACTTC. Translated, it gives CASSYPGGPPYEQYF.

The sample holds a few counts of this clonotype. The V gene is TRBV20-1, the J gene TRBJ2-5; unclear D gene. From germline, CDR1 is DFQATT and CDR2 SNEGSKA (reference sequence). The CDR3 contains 15 residues. V lost 0 bases and J 5 bases, leaving 16 bases between the germline ends. The CDR3 region is CSARDPTDLGETQYF. CDR3 DNA sequence: TGCAGTGCTAGAGATCCTACAGACCTAGGGGAGACCCAGTACTTC.

This clonotype was recorded a few times. The genes are TRBV28 and TRBJ1-5, with 8 bases lining up with TRBD1. J was trimmed by 5 bases and V by 5 bases; bases with no gene match: 5. This CDR3 spans 14 amino acids. Germline V gene data show CDR1 as MDHEN and CDR2 as SYDVKM. The CDR3 DNA reads as TGTGCCAGCAGTCGCGGACAGGGTTATCAGCCCCAGCATTTT. Its protein product is CASSRGQGYQPQHF.

The genes are TRBV15 and TRBJ2-1; no firm D call. The CDR3 runs 18 residues. The V and J ends lost 4 bases and 5 bases respectively, with 24 bases between them. Per the germline V gene, CDR1 is LNHNV and CDR2 is YYDKDF (reference sequence). The CDR3 reads CATSTSGVAGVRHNEQFF. CDR3 coding DNA: TGTGCCACCAGCACATCCGGAGTGGCAGGTGTACGACACAATGAGCAGTTCTTC.

The V call is TRBV7-6, the J call TRBJ2-3, with 7 bases identical to TRBD2. The CDR3 loop spans 14 amino acids. J lost 6 bases, V lost 2 bases, and 5 bases had no gene match. Germline loops: CDR1 SGHVS, CDR2 FNYEAQ. CDR3 nucleotides: TGTGCCAGCAGCTTATCCCTGGGGGGGGATACGCAGTATTTT. Protein: CASSLSLGGDTQYF.

This chain links TRBV7-3 with TRBJ2-1, with TRBD1 matching 7 bases. The CDR3 runs to 15 residues. Germline CDR1 and CDR2: SGHTA and FQGTGA. The ends lost 1 base at V and 7 bases at J; junction bases unmatched: 7. CDR3 residues: CASSLNRGRRNEQFF. For the CDR3, the DNA is TGTGCCAGCAGCTTAAACAGGGGAAGGAGGAATGAGCAGTTCTTC.

A remark on this clonotype: A read error may account for a junction end that differs from germline. The rearrangement uses TRBV10-1 and TRBJ1-1; the D gene is possibly TRBD1 (6 bases). Germline V gene sequence: CDR1 WNHNN, CDR2 SYGVQD (reference sequence). There are 14 residues in the CDR3. CDR3 sequence (DNA): TGCGCCAGCAGTGAATCCCAGGGGCACACCGAAGCTTTCTTT. Translated: CASSESQGHTEAFF.

This clonotype was detected a few times. This rearrangement joins TRBV7-8 to TRBJ2-1, with 8 bases fitting TRBD2. The germline gives CDR1 SGHVS, CDR2 FQNEAQ. The V and J ends lost 2 bases and 4 bases, in that order; junction bases with no gene match: 7. The CDR3 totals 16 residues. The CDR3 nucleotides read TGTGCCAGCAGCTTACCGGGGGGGAGGGGATACAATGAGCAGTTCTTC. It is translated as CASSLPGGRGYNEQFF.

This clonotype has at least ten counts. The chain carries TRBV7-9 and TRBJ1-4; TRBD1 matches at 7 bases. The CDR3 covers 15 residues. The J segment lost 5 bases and the V segment lost 4 bases, leaving 7 bases of the junction unmatched. CDR1 and CDR2 from the germline V gene are SEHNR and FQNEAQ (reference sequence). The CDR3 is CASSSWTGENEKLFF. CDR3 bases: TGTGCCAGCAGCTCATGGACAGGCGAGAATGAAAAACTGTTTTTT.

V usage is TRBV20-1 and J usage is TRBJ1-2; tentative D call: TRBD1 (6 bases). The length of the CDR3 is 15 residues. V was cut by 0 bases and J by 0 bases, with 11 bases left in between. CDR1 and CDR2 from the germline V gene are DFQATT and SNEGSKA (reference sequence). In DNA, the CDR3 is TGCAGTGCTAGAGATGGGAGGGACACTAACTATGGCTACACCTTC. It encodes CSARDGRDTNYGYTF.

The chain uses TRBV12-3 or TRBV12-4 and TRBJ1-1, with a weak D call TRBD1 (6 bases). V lost 6 bases and J 6 bases, leaving 17 bases between the germline ends. CDR3 size: 14 residues. CDR3 DNA: TGTGCCAGCAGAGACAGCGAAGGGGGGGCTGAAGCTTTCTTT. This encodes CASRDSEGGAEAFF.

There are a few counts of this clonotype. This chain uses TRBV7-3 with TRBJ2-1; D gene unclear. The germline CDR1 and CDR2 sequences are SGHTA and FQGTGA. Deletions cut 3 bases from V and 0 bases from J, with 9 bases between. The CDR3 consists of 15 residues. The CDR3 reads CASSFGPSSYNEQFF. The CDR3 nucleotides are TGTGCCAGCAGCTTCGGACCGAGCTCCTACAATGAGCAGTTCTTC. Supplemented by reference TRBV7-3 and TRBJ2-1, the full variable domain reads GAGVSQTPSNKVTEKGKYVELRCDPISGHTALYWYRQSLGQGPEFLIYFQGTGAADDSGLPNDRFFAVRPEGSVSTLKIQRTERGDSAVYLCASSFGPSSYNEQFFGPGTRLTVL.

This clonotype was picked up a small number of times. The chain joins TRBV4-1 to TRBJ1-2; 8 bases agree with TRBD1. CDR1 is MGHRA, CDR2 YSYEKL, per germline. The CDR3 spans 15 residues. The trim removed 2 bases at V and 3 bases at J, leaving 5 bases unmatched. The CDR3 region has the DNA TGCGCCAGCAGCCAAAAACAGGGGGAGGACTATGGCTACACCTTC. This codes for CASSQKQGEDYGYTF.

The chain employs TRBV9 and TRBJ2-4; D is possibly TRBD1 (5 bases). Trimming took off 0 bases at V and 5 bases at J, with 12 bases between the two ends. The CDR3 runs 15 residues. The germline CDR1 and CDR2 sequences are SGDLS and YYNGEE. The CDR3 DNA reads as TGTGCCAGCAGCGTAGGCTACGGACAACAAAACATTCAGTACTTC. Its translation: CASSVGYGQQNIQYF.

Many counts were recorded for this clonotype. The rearrangement joins TRBV20-1 to TRBJ2-5; the D is unclear. Germline V gives CDR1 DFQATT, CDR2 SNEGSKA (reference sequence). The V end lost 2 bases, the J end lost 3 bases, and 7 bases lay between the germline ends. The CDR3 has 12 amino acids. The CDR3 sequence: CSARWRKETQYF. CDR3 DNA sequence: TGCAGTGCTAGATGGCGCAAAGAGACCCAGTACTTC.

The genes are TRBV20-1 and TRBJ2-2; possibly TRBD1 for D (5 bases). Trimming took off 5 bases at V and 4 bases at J, with 11 bases between the two ends. The V gene's germline CDR1 is DFQATT and CDR2 SNEGSKA (reference sequence). The CDR3 is 13 amino acids. DNA of the CDR3: TGCAGTGCTCCCTGGGGCAGCACCGGGGAGCTGTTTTTT. It encodes CSAPWGSTGELFF.

The CDR3 sequence: CASSRGTRVKNIQYF. The CDR3 region has the DNA TGTGCCAGCAGTCGGGGAACGAGGGTCAAAAACATTCAGTACTTC. This rearrangement joins TRBV6-2 or TRBV6-3 to TRBJ2-4, with a weak D call TRBD2 (5 bases). Germline V gene sequence: CDR1 MNHEY, CDR2 SVGEGT. The V end lost 5 bases, the J end lost 3 bases, and 14 bases lay between the germline ends. This CDR3 comprises 15 residues.

This rearrangement joins TRBV10-3 to TRBJ2-3; 7 bases map to TRBD2. J lost 2 bases, V lost 11 bases, and 4 bases had no gene match. The CDR3 runs to 12 residues. Germline CDR1 is ENHRY and CDR2 is SYGVKD. The CDR3 loop reads CASGTNTDTQYF. The DNA for the CDR3 is TGTGCCTCAGGGACTAACACAGATACGCAGTATTTT.

The chain is built from TRBV7-2 and TRBJ1-3, with D tentatively TRBD1 (6 bases). V lost 4 bases and J lost 0, with 19 bases in between. The CDR3 spans 18 residues. CDR1 SGHTA and CDR2 FQGNSA come from the germline V gene. The CDR3 region is CASSSPRGQTSSGNTIYF. The CDR3 DNA is TGTGCCAGCAGCTCCCCGAGAGGACAGACTAGCTCTGGAAACACCATATATTTT.

This clonotype came up a few times. The V gene is TRBV5-1, the J gene TRBJ1-1; possible D gene TRBD1, 6 bases. Per germline, CDR1 SGHRS and CDR2 YFSETQ. V lost 3 bases and J 4 bases, leaving 13 bases between the germline ends. This CDR3 contains 14 residues. Here the CDR3 DNA reads TGCGCCAGCAGCTCACAGGGTCTGGCCACTGAAGCTTTCTTT. Protein sequence: CASSSQGLATEAFF.

This clonotype was counted only a few times. The J gene is TRBJ1-2, the V gene TRBV6-5; D unclear. V lost 5 bases, J lost 3 bases, and 10 bases lay in between. CDR1 MNHEY and CDR2 SVGAGI come from the germline V gene. The CDR3 length is 13 residues. CDR3 protein: CASSPVGYYGYTF. The CDR3 region has the DNA TGTGCCAGCAGTCCCGTGGGCTACTATGGCTACACCTTC.

This chain joins TRBV10-3 and TRBJ1-6; D is ambiguous. This CDR3 has 14 amino acids. Trimming shortened V by 6 bases and J by 6 bases, and 12 bases separated the two germline ends. Germline lookup yields CDR1 ENHRY and CDR2 SYGVKD. The CDR3 sequence: CAISQDPLNSPLHF. As DNA, the CDR3 is TGTGCCATCAGCCAGGACCCCCTTAATTCACCCCTCCACTTT.